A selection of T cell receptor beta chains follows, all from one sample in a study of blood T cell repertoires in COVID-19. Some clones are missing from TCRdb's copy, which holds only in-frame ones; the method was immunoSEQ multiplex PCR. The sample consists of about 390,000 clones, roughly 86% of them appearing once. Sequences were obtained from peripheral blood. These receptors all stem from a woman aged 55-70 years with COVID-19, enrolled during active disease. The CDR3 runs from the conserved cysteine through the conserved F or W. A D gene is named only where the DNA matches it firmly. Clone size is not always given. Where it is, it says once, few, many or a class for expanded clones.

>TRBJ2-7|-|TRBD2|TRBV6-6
TGTGCCAGCAGCCGACTAGCGGGGCTGGGCGAGCAGTACTTC
CASSRLAGLGEQYF
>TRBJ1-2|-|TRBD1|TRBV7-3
TGTGCCAGCAGCTTGTCCCCCGACAGGGGTGGTGGCTACACCTTC
CASSLSPDRGGGYTF
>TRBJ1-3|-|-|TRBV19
TGTGCCAGTAGGAGAGGGCCTGGAAACACCATATATTTT
CASRRGPGNTIYF
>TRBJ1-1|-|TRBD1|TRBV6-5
TGTGCCAGCAGTTACGGGGGACAGATGAACACTGAAGCTTTCTTT
CASSYGGQMNTEAFF
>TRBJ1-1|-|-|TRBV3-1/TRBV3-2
TGTGCCAGCAGCTATATGACCTCCAGGGCCACTGAAGCTTTCTTT
CASSYMTSRATEAFF
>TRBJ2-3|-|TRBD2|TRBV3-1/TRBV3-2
TGTGCCAGCAGCTCGTCGGGACTAGTAACTGGCACAGATACGCAGTATTTT
CASSSSGLVTGTDTQYF
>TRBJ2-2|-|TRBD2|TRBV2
TGTGCCAGCAGTGTCGGTCTTAGCGGGGTTCGGGAGCTGTTTTTT
CASSVGLSGVRELFF
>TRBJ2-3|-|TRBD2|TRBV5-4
TGTGCCAGCAGCTCGGGACTAGCGGGGCCCAAGGATACGCAGTATTTT
CASSSGLAGPKDTQYF
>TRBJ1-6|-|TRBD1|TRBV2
TGTGCCAGCAGTTCGACAGGGAATTCACCCCTCCACTTT
CASSSTGNSPLHF
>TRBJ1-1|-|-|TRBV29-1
TGCAGCGTTGAGCTCATAACGGGGGGTGATACTGAAGCTTTCTTT
CSVELITGGDTEAFF
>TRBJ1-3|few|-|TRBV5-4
TGTGCCAGCAGCTACGGGACTTCTCGCTCTGGAAACACCATATATTTT
CASSYGTSRSGNTIYF
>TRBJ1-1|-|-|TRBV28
TGTGCCAGCGGGAGGGGAGAGAACACTGAAGCTTTCTTT
CASGRGENTEAFF
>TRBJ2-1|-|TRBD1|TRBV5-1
TGCGCCAGCAGCTCCCACACAGGGGATGGGTCCTACAATGAGCAGTTCTTC
CASSSHTGDGSYNEQFF
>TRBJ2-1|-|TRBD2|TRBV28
TGTGCCAGCAGTCGGACTAGCATTACTTACAATGAGCAGTTCTTC
CASSRTSITYNEQFF
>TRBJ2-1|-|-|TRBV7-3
TGTGCCAGCAGCTTATTATCCCCCCCAGGCCATGAGCAGTTCTTC
CASSLLSPPGHEQFF
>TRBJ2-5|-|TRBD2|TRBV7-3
TGTGCCAGCAGCTTATCGTACCCCGGACCTAGCGGGGGGGCCCCTCAAGAGACCCAGTACTTC
CASSLSYPGPSGGAPQETQYF
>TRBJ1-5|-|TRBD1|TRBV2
TGTGCCAGCAGTTTTGACAGGGCGCATCAGCCCCAGCATTTT
CASSFDRAHQPQHF
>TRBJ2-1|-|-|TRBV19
TGTGCCAGTAGGCAGACAGGACTTAACGCTGAGCAGTTCTTC
CASRQTGLNAEQFF
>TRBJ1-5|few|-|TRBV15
TGTGCCACCAGCGCCACAGGGCAGCCCAATCAGCCCCAGCATTTT
CATSATGQPNQPQHF
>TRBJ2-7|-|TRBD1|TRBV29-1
TGCAGCGTTGAGTCGAGACAGGGGGTCGAGCAGTACTTC
CSVESRQGVEQYF
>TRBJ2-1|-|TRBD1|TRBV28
TGTGCCAGCAGGGGACAGGGGCGGAATGAGCAGTTCTTC
CASRGQGRNEQFF
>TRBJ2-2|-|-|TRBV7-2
TGTGCCAGCAGCTTACAAGTGAGGGCGAACACCGGGGAGCTGTTTTTT
CASSLQVRANTGELFF
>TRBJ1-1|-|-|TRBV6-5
TGTGCCAGCAGCCAGAGGTATAAGAAGAACACTGAAGCTTTCTTT
CASSQRYKKNTEAFF
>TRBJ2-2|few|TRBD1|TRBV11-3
TGTGCCAGCACCTCGGGCGGACAGGGGATCAGCGGGGAGCTGTTTTTT
CASTSGGQGISGELFF
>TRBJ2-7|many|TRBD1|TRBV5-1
TGCGCCAGCAGCTGGGGACAGGGGAACTCCTACGAGCAGTACTTC
CASSWGQGNSYEQYF
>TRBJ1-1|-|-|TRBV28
TGTGCCAGCAGAGCGGGAAGTGCTTTCTTT
CASRAGSAFF
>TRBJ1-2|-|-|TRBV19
TGTGCCAGTAGTATCGGTAACCAGGTATATGGCTACACCTTC
CASSIGNQVYGYTF
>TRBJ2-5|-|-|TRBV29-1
TGCAGCGTTCGACAGGCCGGAGAGACCCAGTACTTC
CSVRQAGETQYF